A single sample is the source of the 12 T cell receptor beta chains below, sequenced in a study of regulatory T cells in long-lasting Graves disease. The time point was: newly diagnosed GD, antithyroid drugs for less than 3 months. The TCR library used RNA extracted from PBMCs. Through Arm-PCR of CDR3 regions and iRepertoire HTBI primers, TCR beta libraries were built. TCRdb reprocessed the multiplex PCR reads via MiXCR and lists one record per CDR3 protein. The repertoire consists of hundreds of thousands of distinct CDR3 sequences, with 9.5% to 15% occurring once and the leading ten covering about 8.9%. The same data also contributed to another study, on T cells in Graves' hyperthyroidism and ophthalmopathy.

The sequences come from peripheral blood mononuclear cells (PBMCs), collected at new diagnosis, from a patient treated with antithyroid drugs. The receptors shown here come from a woman aged 25-40 years with Graves disease.

The genes are TRBV5-1 and TRBJ2-4, with 7 bases lining up with TRBD1. Germline V gene lookup returns CDR1 SGHRS and CDR2 YFSETQ. There are 16 residues in the CDR3. V trimming: 4 bases; J trimming: 3 bases; junction bases outside the gene matches: 10. CDR3 in DNA: TGCGCCAGCAGCCCCACGACAGGGACCTTCAAAAACATTCAGTACTTC. This encodes CASSPTTGTFKNIQYF.

The chain has TRBV29-1 and TRBJ2-3; the D gene could be TRBD1 or TRBD2 (5 bases each). Germline V gene lookup returns CDR1 SQVTM and CDR2 ANQGSEA. Between the trimmed V and J ends, which lost 3 bases and 0 bases, there was a span of 16 bases. The CDR3 is made up of 16 amino acids. CDR3 loop: CSVEGTASGSTDTQYF. In DNA, the CDR3 is TGCAGCGTTGAGGGGACGGCCAGCGGTAGCACAGATACGCAGTATTTT.

There are a few counts of this clonotype. The genes are TRBV15 and TRBJ2-2, with D possibly TRBD2 on 6 matching bases. This CDR3 has 13 residues. Trimming took off 4 bases at V and 6 bases at J, with 9 bases between the two ends. The germline CDR1 and CDR2 sequences are LNHNV and YYDKDF (reference sequence). In DNA form, the CDR3 reads TGTGCCACCAGCACCCGACTAGCCGGGGAGCTGTTTTTT. Protein sequence: CATSTRLAGELFF.

This clonotype was observed many times. The chain has TRBV11-3 and TRBJ2-2, with D possibly TRBD2 on 5 matching bases. CDR3 length equals 16 residues. Trimming left V 1 base short and J 1 base short, with 10 bases between. The germline gives CDR1 SGHNT, CDR2 YENEEA. The CDR3 loop reads CASSLGFRGNTGELFF. The CDR3 DNA reads as TGTGCCAGCAGCTTAGGATTTCGGGGGAACACCGGGGAGCTGTTTTTT.

There are a few counts of this clonotype. The CDR3 sequence is CASSYGGSGANVLTF. DNA of the CDR3: TGCGCCAGCAGCTATGGAGGCTCTGGGGCCAACGTCCTGACTTTC. The chain recombines TRBV5-1 with TRBJ2-6, with a tentative D call TRBD2 (5 bases). The CDR3 sequence is 15 residues long. Trimming cost V 3 bases and J 0 bases, with 7 bases left between them. Germline V gene data show CDR1 as SGHRS and CDR2 as YFSETQ.

This clonotype was detected many times. The rearrangement uses TRBV7-9 and TRBJ2-7; D remains ambiguous. Trimming took 1 base from V and 1 from J, leaving 11 bases between them. CDR1 SEHNR and CDR2 FQNEAQ come from the germline V gene (reference sequence). This CDR3 region has 15 residues. Here the CDR3 DNA reads TGTGCCAGCAGCTTAGGACCCTTTAGTTCCTACGAGCAGTACTTC. Protein sequence: CASSLGPFSSYEQYF.

The chain uses TRBV2 and TRBJ1-5, with 8 bases identical to TRBD1. The junction had 8 bases not matched to a gene; V was cut back by 7 bases and J by 6 bases. The CDR3 spans 14 residues. Germline loops: CDR1 SNHLY, CDR2 FYNNEI. The CDR3 DNA follows: TGTGCCAGCACCAGCGGACAGGGCGTTCAGCCCCAGCATTTT. Translation: CASTSGQGVQPQHF.

Many counts were recorded for this clonotype. At one end, the junction sequence differs from germline, possibly due to a read error. The chain recombines TRBV7-3 with TRBJ2-1; TRBD1 might be the D (6 bases). CDR3 size: 14 residues. Germline CDR1 and CDR2: SGHTA and FQGTGA. CDR3 in DNA: TGTGCCAGCAGCCTAACAGGGCGTCTAAATGAGCAGTTCTTC. Its translation is CASSLTGRLNEQFF.

This clonotype occurred many times. This rearrangement joins TRBV18 to TRBJ2-1, with a possible D match to TRBD2 (5 bases). Germline V gene sequence: CDR1 KGHSH, CDR2 LQKENI. The CDR3 has 15 amino acids. Trimming shortened V by 1 base and J by 7 bases, and 14 bases separated the two germline ends. CDR3 coding DNA: TGTGCCAGCTCACCACTATCCGGGGTGGGGAATGAGCAGTTCTTC. The encoded protein is CASSPLSGVGNEQFF.

The V call is TRBV7-2, the J call TRBJ2-5; 15 bases fit TRBD2. Germline V gene sequence: CDR1 SGHTA, CDR2 FQGNSA. V was clipped by 1 base and J by 2 bases; unmatched bases: 8. The CDR3 covers 19 residues. The CDR3 nucleotides are TGTGCCAGCAGCTTAGGGGGACTAGCGGGGGGAGGGGGTCAAGAGACCCAGTACTTC. Residues: CASSLGGLAGGGGQETQYF.

This clonotype was seen a few times. The chain couples TRBV6-1 to TRBJ2-7, with 7 nucleotides matching TRBD2. V was pared by 7 bases and J by 4 bases, with 13 bases of the junction left unmatched. Germline-derived CDR1 and CDR2 are MNHNS and SASEGT. The CDR3 covers 15 residues. The CDR3 region is CASTDGGSWWYEQYF. The CDR3 DNA is TGTGCCAGCACCGACGGGGGGTCGTGGTGGTACGAGCAGTACTTC.

This clonotype was detected ten times or more. This chain joins TRBV20-1 and TRBJ2-7; D might be TRBD1 (5 bases). Trimming stripped 1 base from V and 3 bases from J, with 10 bases between. This CDR3 region has 13 residues. Germline loops: CDR1 DFQATT, CDR2 SNEGSKA (reference sequence). This CDR3 is CSARGQGFYEQYF. The CDR3 nucleotides read TGCAGTGCTAGAGGCCAGGGTTTCTACGAGCAGTACTTC.